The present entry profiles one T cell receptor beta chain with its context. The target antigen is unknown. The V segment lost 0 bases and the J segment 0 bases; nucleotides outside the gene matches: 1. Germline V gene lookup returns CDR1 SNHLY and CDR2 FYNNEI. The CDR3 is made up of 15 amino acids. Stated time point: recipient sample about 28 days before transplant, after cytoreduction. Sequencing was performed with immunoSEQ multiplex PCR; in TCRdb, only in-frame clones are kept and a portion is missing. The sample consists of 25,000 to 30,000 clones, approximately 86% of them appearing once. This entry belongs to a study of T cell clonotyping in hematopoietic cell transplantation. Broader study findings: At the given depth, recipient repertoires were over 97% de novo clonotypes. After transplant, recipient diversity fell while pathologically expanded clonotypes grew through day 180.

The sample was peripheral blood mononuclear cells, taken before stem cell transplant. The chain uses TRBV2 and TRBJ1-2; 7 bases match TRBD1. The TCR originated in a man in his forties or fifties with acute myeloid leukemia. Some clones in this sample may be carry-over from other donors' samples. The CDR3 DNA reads TGTGCCAGCAGTGAAGCCGGGACAGCTAACTATGGCTACACCTTC. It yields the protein CASSEAGTANYGYTF.